This TCR beta chain was sequenced for a study of cytomegalovirus exposure and HLA in healthy donors. V lost 6 bases and J 5 bases, leaving 16 bases between the germline ends. Germline V gene data show CDR1 as MNHEY and CDR2 as SMNVEV (reference sequence). The length of the CDR3 is 14 residues. Use of 60 Vbeta and 13 Jbeta primers characterized the PCR. The repertoire was sequenced with immunoSEQ multiplex PCR; TCRdb's copy has only in-frame clones and lacks some. The sample yields around 160,000 clones, about 75% seen once. The TCR originated in a woman in her thirties or forties in good health and CMV-seropositive. The sample comprised PBMCs. V gene TRBV27 combines with J gene TRBJ1-2, with unresolved D. CDR3 sequence (DNA): TGTGCCAGCAGATCGGTGGGTGGAGCGTATGGCTACACCTTC. As protein: CASRSVGGAYGYTF.